This T cell receptor (beta chain) was recovered during a study of CD8+ T cells in alopecia areata. In each case, RNA was isolated and then reverse transcribed into cDNA as the sequencing template. The protocol was immunoSEQ multiplex PCR, while the TCRdb copy is restricted to in-frame clones and leaves out a portion. The sample carries over 200,000 clones, over 60% recorded once. Remarks on this clone: Its specificity is not known.

CDR3 length equals 14 residues. Between the trimmed V and J ends, which lost 1 base and 2 bases, there was a span of 12 bases. Germline-derived CDR1 and CDR2 are GTSNPN and SVGIG (reference sequence). Described treatment: oral pan-JAK inhibitor, 5-10 mg twice daily. The study's findings and limits: Scalp clonality and expanded CD8+ clones among the top 100 fell significantly with tofacitinib. It was observed that many expanded lesional clones persisted in scalp and blood during tofacitinib. Clonality exceeded that of normal scalp in lesional scalp, most notably in alopecia totalis/universalis. Normal-skin resident alphabeta T cells also appear among scalp sample sequences.

V gene TRBV30 combines with J gene TRBJ2-7, with D possibly TRBD1 on 6 matching bases. This clonotype originated in a human donor with alopecia areata. Source: CD4+ T cells sorted from blood, taken at week 4, from a patient treated with tofacitinib. The CDR3 here is CAWSGGGPTYEQYF. DNA for the CDR3: TGTGCCTGGAGTGGAGGGGGTCCAACCTACGAGCAGTACTTC.